This TCR beta chain was captured in a study of shared clonotypes between healthy human individuals. Study in general: Per-donor plates numbered three CD4 naive, three CD4 memory, two CD8 naive and one CD8 memory.

Assay runs were performed at deep level. Template for every sorted-subset replicate PCR totaled 150 to 250 ng DNA, tens of thousands of T cell genomes. Only in-frame clones appear in the TCRdb table, and some are missing; sequencing was by immunoSEQ multiplex PCR. The sample consists of about 610,000 clones, roughly 97% of them appearing once. This CDR3 region has 14 residues. The V and J ends lost 7 bases and 6 bases, in that order; junction bases with no gene match: 3. CDR1 is SGHRS, CDR2 YFSETQ, per germline. V is TRBV5-1 and J is TRBJ2-2; TRBD2 agrees at 13 bases. What was sequenced was naive CD4+ T cells sorted from blood. The sample's subset: CD45RA+ positively selected. This TCR was sampled from a woman aged 25 to 39 in good health. DNA of the CDR3: TGCGCCAGCTCAGGACTAGCGGGAGCCGGGGAGCTGTTTTTT. Translating it yields CASSGLAGAGELFF.